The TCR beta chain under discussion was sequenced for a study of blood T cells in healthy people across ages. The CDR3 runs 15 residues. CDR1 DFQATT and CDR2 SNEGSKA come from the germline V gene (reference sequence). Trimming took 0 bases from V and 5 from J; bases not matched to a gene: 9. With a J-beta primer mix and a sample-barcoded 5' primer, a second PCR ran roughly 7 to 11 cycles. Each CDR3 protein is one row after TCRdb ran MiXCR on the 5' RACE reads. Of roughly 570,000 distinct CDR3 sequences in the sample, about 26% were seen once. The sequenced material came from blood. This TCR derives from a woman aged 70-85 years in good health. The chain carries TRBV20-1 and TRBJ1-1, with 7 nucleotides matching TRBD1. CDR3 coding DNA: TGCAGTGCTAGAGATCCCCGGGACAGCGGGACTGAAGCTTTCTTT. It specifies CSARDPRDSGTEAFF.